Each of the 21 T cell receptor beta chains below was sequenced from the same sample in a study of OX40 agonist ivuxolimab in advanced cancers. The library came from the immunoSEQ multiplex PCR assay. TCRdb holds this immuneACCESS table with in-frame rearrangements only. Some clones are missing; in checked studies, unresolved V genes explain under half, and the rest has no known cause. Recorded for this sample are over 50,000 clones; around 90% of them occurred a single time. Jointly, the top ten make up under 2.5% of the sample. The material sequenced was CD4+ or CD8+ T cells sorted from blood, taken in a trial of the OX40 agonist ivuxolimab. The receptors here all came from an adult with an advanced solid tumor such as melanoma, head and neck, liver or kidney cancer.

This clone was observed once. This chain joins TRBV6-4 and TRBJ2-6; D is undetermined. The germline V gene has CDR1 MRHNA and CDR2 SNTAGT. V dropped 4 bases and J dropped 0 bases, with 16 bases sitting between them. This CDR3 region has 18 residues. The chain's CDR3 is CASSAFYTAHSGANVLTF. The CDR3 nucleotides are TGTGCCAGCAGTGCCTTTTATACAGCCCACTCTGGGGCCAACGTCCTGACTTTC.

The CDR3: CASTSGQDIYGYTF. CDR3 in DNA: TGTGCCAGCACCTCGGGGCAGGACATCTATGGCTACACCTTC. The chain couples TRBV28 to TRBJ1-2, with D perhaps matching TRBD1 (5 bases). The CDR3 extends over 14 amino acids. CDR1 and CDR2 from the germline V gene are MDHEN and SYDVKM. V shed 7 bases and J shed 4 bases, with 16 bases lying between them.

The V call is TRBV29-1, the J call TRBJ2-7; D is undetermined. Trimming removed 3 bases at V and 4 bases at J, with 16 bases between. This CDR3 spans 14 amino acids. Per the germline V gene, CDR1 is SQVTM and CDR2 is ANQGSEA. The CDR3 loop is CSVEKGFPTYEQYF. The CDR3 DNA reads TGCAGCGTTGAGAAGGGATTCCCTACTTACGAGCAGTACTTC.

The genes are TRBV19 and TRBJ1-2; D is perhaps TRBD1 (6 bases). V was pared by 9 bases and J by 3 bases, with 17 bases between. The germline CDR1 and CDR2 sequences are LNHDA and SQIVND (reference sequence). CDR3 size: 14 residues. Written as DNA, the CDR3 is TGTGCCAGCAACCCGCCAGGGGTCTACTATGGCTACACCTTC. Its protein is CASNPPGVYYGYTF.

This sequence joins TRBV6-4 and TRBJ1-2, with TRBD1 as a possible D gene (5 bases). The CDR3 is 12 residues long. V lost 4 bases and J 8 bases, leaving 11 bases between the germline ends. Per germline, CDR1 MRHNA and CDR2 SNTAGT. The CDR3 DNA is TGTGCCAGCAGTGCCATGGGGGTCGGCTACACCTTC. Protein sequence: CASSAMGVGYTF.

The chain couples TRBV6-5 to TRBJ1-2; maybe TRBD1 (5 bases). The CDR3 runs 14 residues. Deletions cut 5 bases from V and 2 bases from J, with 12 bases between. Germline V gives CDR1 MNHEY, CDR2 SVGAGI. CDR3 sequence (DNA): TGTGCCAGCAGTCCGGGACTCCGAAACTATGGCTACACCTTC. Its translation: CASSPGLRNYGYTF.

This rearrangement joins TRBV6-1 to TRBJ2-1; the match to TRBD1 covers 8 bases. Trimming removed 4 bases from V and 4 bases from J; junction bases left unmatched: 9. The CDR3 totals 16 residues. Germline V gives CDR1 MNHNS, CDR2 SASEGT. The CDR3 nucleotides are TGTGCCAGCAGTGGCCGAACAGGGGGTTCTTACAATGAGCAGTTCTTC. Its translation: CASSGRTGGSYNEQFF.

CDR3 sequence reads: CASSWAVNQPQHF. The CDR3 DNA reads TGTGCCAGCAGTTGGGCGGTCAATCAGCCCCAGCATTTT. The V call is TRBV6-5, the J call TRBJ1-5; D unclear. The germline V gene encodes CDR1 MNHEY and CDR2 SVGAGI. This CDR3 spans 13 amino acids. V was cut by 4 bases and J by 3 bases, with 7 bases left in between.

The V gene is TRBV19, the J gene TRBJ2-1, with no clear D. The CDR3 is 12 amino acids. From germline, CDR1 is LNHDA and CDR2 SQIVND (reference sequence). The germline V and J ends were trimmed by 5 bases and 10 bases, with 12 bases remaining between them. In DNA, the CDR3 is TGTGCCAGTAGTCCGTCGGGTTACGAGCAGTTCTTC. Protein: CASSPSGYEQFF.

This chain uses TRBV4-1 with TRBJ1-2; 10 bases map to TRBD1. V dropped 4 bases and J dropped 7; count of bases not matched to a gene: 6. The CDR3 loop spans 14 amino acids. CDR1 and CDR2 (germline): MGHRA, YSYEKL. This CDR3 reads CASSPGQGDAGYTF. CDR3 DNA sequence: TGCGCCAGCAGCCCAGGACAGGGGGACGCTGGCTACACCTTC.

This chain uses TRBV7-8 with TRBJ1-2; D ambiguous. The V gene lost 5 bases and the J gene lost 0 bases, with 16 bases spanning the gap. Per the germline V gene, CDR1 is SGHVS and CDR2 is FQNEAQ. CDR3 length: 16 residues. CDR3 amino acids: CASSPRAPPANYGYTF. CDR3 DNA: TGTGCCAGCAGCCCCAGAGCCCCCCCTGCTAACTATGGCTACACCTTC.

This rearrangement joins TRBV15 to TRBJ1-5, with TRBD1 matching 10 bases. V was pared by 0 bases and J by 3 bases, with 8 bases of the junction left unmatched. The CDR3 runs to 18 residues. Germline lookup yields CDR1 LNHNV and CDR2 YYDKDF (reference sequence). The CDR3 sequence: CATSRDRVTGGYNQPQHF. The CDR3 DNA sequence: TGTGCCACCAGCAGAGATAGAGTGACAGGGGGCTACAATCAGCCCCAGCATTTT.

The chain uses TRBV5-1 and TRBJ2-3, with D uncertain. The CDR3 sequence is 17 residues long. The germline gives CDR1 SGHRS, CDR2 YFSETQ. The germline V and J ends were trimmed by 1 base and 0 bases, with 15 bases remaining between them. CDR3 in amino acids: CASSLSSRVTSTDTQYF. Here the CDR3 DNA reads TGCGCCAGCAGCTTGAGCAGTAGAGTAACTAGCACAGATACGCAGTATTTT.

This chain connects TRBV7-6 to TRBJ1-5, with D possibly matching TRBD1 (6 bases). The CDR3 has 15 amino acids. The germline gives CDR1 SGHVS, CDR2 FNYEAQ. Trimming removed 5 bases from V and 0 bases from J, with 11 bases in between. CDR3 nucleotide sequence: TGTGCCAGCAGCGCGGACAGTAGTAGCAATCAGCCCCAGCATTTT. Translated: CASSADSSSNQPQHF.

This chain joins TRBV11-3 and TRBJ2-2; tentatively, D is TRBD2 (6 bases). Germline V gene lookup returns CDR1 SGHNT and CDR2 YENEEA. V was clipped by 3 bases and J by 7 bases, with 12 bases between them. The CDR3 spans 14 residues. The CDR3 sequence is CASSFPRGDGELFF. The DNA of the CDR3 is TGTGCCAGCAGCTTCCCCCGCGGGGACGGGGAGCTGTTTTTT.

V is TRBV27 and J is TRBJ2-2, with a tentative D call TRBD1 (5 bases). This CDR3 comprises 15 residues. Germline values: CDR1 MNHEY, CDR2 SMNVEV (reference sequence). The V end lost 6 bases, the J end lost 1 base, and 12 bases lay between the germline ends. This CDR3 is CASRSSQGNTGELFF. CDR3 in DNA: TGTGCCAGCAGATCGTCGCAGGGGAACACCGGGGAGCTGTTTTTT.

The gene calls are TRBV7-3 and TRBJ2-2; 10 bases align to TRBD2. The CDR3 has 15 residues. CDR1 and CDR2 (germline): SGHTA, FQGTGA. Losses at the gene ends were 2 bases for V and 6 bases for J; bases not matched to a gene: 3. The CDR3 DNA follows: TGTGCCAGCAGCTTAGGACTAGCGGAGGCCGGGGAGCTGTTTTTT. Protein: CASSLGLAEAGELFF.

This chain joins TRBV28 and TRBJ1-2, with D unclear. Deletions cut 5 bases from V and 8 bases from J, with 12 bases between. The CDR3 is 12 amino acids. Germline assignment: CDR1 MDHEN and CDR2 SYDVKM. Here the CDR3 DNA reads TGTGCCAGCAGTCCCCCGGTCGGGGGCTACACCTTC. This gives the protein CASSPPVGGYTF.

The rearrangement joins TRBV18 to TRBJ2-7; D is undetermined. This CDR3 is built from 14 residues. Germline loops: CDR1 KGHSH, CDR2 LQKENI. Between the trimmed V and J ends, which lost 3 bases and 2 bases, there was a span of 11 bases. The CDR3 reads CASSPGNPPYEQYF. CDR3 nucleotides: TGTGCCAGCTCACCGGGCAACCCCCCCTACGAGCAGTACTTC.

The DNA for the CDR3 is TGTGCCACCAGCGTCCAAGAGACCCAGTACTTC. Amino acids: CATSVQETQYF. V gene TRBV28 combines with J gene TRBJ2-5; no firm D call. The germline CDR1 and CDR2 sequences are MDHEN and SYDVKM. V gave up 10 bases and J gave up 1 base, with 7 bases separating them. CDR3 length: 11 residues.

The V and J genes are TRBV7-8 and TRBJ2-7; a weak D match, TRBD1 (5 bases). The CDR3 runs 12 residues. The V gene's germline CDR1 is SGHVS and CDR2 FQNEAQ. Trimming removed 1 base at V and 6 bases at J, with 7 bases between. CDR3 bases: TGTGCCAGCAGCTTAGTTCAGGGCGAGCAGTACTTC. Its protein product is CASSLVQGEQYF.